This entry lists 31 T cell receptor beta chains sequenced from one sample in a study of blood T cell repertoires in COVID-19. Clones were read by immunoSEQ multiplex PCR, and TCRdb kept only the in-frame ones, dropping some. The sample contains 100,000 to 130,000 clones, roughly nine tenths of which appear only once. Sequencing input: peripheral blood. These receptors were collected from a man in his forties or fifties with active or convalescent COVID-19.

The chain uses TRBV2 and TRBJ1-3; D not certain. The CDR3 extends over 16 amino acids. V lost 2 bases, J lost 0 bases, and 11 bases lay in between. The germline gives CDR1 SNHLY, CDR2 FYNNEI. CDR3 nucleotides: TGTGCCAGCAGTGAAACATCTGAAAGCTCTGGAAACACCATATATTTT. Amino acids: CASSETSESSGNTIYF.

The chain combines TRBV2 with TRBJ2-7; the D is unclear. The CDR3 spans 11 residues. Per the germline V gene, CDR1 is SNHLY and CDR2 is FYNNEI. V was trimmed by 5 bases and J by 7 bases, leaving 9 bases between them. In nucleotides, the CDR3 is TGTGCCAGCAGTACCCCCCTAGAGCAGTACTTC. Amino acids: CASSTPLEQYF.

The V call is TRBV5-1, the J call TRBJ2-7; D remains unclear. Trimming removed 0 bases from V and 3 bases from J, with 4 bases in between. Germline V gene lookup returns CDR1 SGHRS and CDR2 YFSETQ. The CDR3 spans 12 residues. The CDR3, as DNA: TGCGCCAGCAGCTTGGCCAGCTACGAGCAGTACTTC. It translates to CASSLASYEQYF.

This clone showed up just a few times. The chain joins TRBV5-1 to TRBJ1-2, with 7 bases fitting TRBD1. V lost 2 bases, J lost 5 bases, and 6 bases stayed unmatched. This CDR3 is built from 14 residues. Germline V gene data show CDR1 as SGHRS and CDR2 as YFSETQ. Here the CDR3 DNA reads TGCGCCAGCAGCTTAGGACAGGTCGGGTATGGCTACACCTTC. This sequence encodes CASSLGQVGYGYTF.

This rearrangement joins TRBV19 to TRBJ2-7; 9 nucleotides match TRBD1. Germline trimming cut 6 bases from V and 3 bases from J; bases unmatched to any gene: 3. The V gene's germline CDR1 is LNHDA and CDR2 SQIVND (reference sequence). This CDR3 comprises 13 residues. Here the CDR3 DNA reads TGTGCCAGTAGGTCGGGACAGGGCTACGAGCAGTACTTC. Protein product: CASRSGQGYEQYF.

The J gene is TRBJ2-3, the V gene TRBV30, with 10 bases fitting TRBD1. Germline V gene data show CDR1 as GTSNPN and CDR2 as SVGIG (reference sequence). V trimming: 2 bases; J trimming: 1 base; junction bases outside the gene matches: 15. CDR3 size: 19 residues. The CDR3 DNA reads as TGTGCCTGGAGTTTCAGTCGACTCCGGACAGGGGGTCGCACAGATACGCAGTATTTT. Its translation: CAWSFSRLRTGGRTDTQYF.

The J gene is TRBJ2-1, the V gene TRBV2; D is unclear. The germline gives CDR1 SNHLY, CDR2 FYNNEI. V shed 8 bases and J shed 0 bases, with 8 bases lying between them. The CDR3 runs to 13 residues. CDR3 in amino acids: CASWRSSYNEQFF. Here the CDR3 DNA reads TGTGCCAGCTGGAGAAGCTCCTACAATGAGCAGTTCTTC.

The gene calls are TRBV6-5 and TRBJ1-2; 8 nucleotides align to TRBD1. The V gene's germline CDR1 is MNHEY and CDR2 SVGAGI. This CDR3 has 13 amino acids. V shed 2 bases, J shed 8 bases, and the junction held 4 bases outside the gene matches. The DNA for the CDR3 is TGTGCCAGCAGTTACAGACAGGGGTACGGCTACACCTTC. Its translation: CASSYRQGYGYTF.

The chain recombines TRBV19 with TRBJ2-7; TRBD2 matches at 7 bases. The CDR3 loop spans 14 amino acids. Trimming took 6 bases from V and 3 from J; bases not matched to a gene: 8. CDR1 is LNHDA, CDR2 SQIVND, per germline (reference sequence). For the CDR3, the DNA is TGTGCCAGTAGATCCGGGGGAGGGGACTACGAGCAGTACTTC. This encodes CASRSGGGDYEQYF.

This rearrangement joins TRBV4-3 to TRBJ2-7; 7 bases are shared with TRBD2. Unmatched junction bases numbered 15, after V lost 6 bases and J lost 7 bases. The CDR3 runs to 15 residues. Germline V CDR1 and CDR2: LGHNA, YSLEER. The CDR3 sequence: CASSPNALVGGEQYF. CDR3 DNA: TGCGCCAGCAGTCCGAACGCCCTTGTGGGAGGGGAGCAGTACTTC.

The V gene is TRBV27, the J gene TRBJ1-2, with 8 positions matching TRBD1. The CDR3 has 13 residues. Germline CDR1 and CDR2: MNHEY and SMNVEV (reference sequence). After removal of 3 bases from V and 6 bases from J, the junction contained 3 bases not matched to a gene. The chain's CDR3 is CASSLQGADGYTF. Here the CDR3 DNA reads TGTGCCAGCAGTTTGCAGGGGGCGGATGGCTACACCTTC.

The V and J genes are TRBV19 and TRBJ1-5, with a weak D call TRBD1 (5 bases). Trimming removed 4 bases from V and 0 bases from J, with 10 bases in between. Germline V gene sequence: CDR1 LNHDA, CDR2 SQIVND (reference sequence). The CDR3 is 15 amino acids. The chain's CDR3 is CASSTGSSSNQPQHF. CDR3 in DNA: TGTGCCAGTAGTACAGGGTCGAGTAGCAATCAGCCCCAGCATTTT.

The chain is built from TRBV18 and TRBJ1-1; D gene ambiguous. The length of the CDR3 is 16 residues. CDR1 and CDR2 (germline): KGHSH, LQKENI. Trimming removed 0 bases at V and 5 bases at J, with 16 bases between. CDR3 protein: CASSPPTTRGSTEAFF. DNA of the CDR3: TGTGCCAGCTCACCACCTACGACTCGAGGATCAACTGAAGCTTTCTTT.

The CDR3 DNA sequence: TGTGCCAGCAGTTTGCGGACTAGCGGGAGGCCCCGGGGCCACGAGCAGTACTTC. This gives the protein CASSLRTSGRPRGHEQYF. The chain joins TRBV28 to TRBJ2-7; 14 nucleotides agree with TRBD2. CDR1 MDHEN and CDR2 SYDVKM come from the germline V gene. The CDR3 runs to 18 residues. Unmatched junction bases numbered 12, after V lost 3 bases and J lost 5 bases.

The DNA of the CDR3 is TGTGCCAGCAGCTTCGACACCGGGGAGCTGTTTTTT. Translating gives CASSFDTGELFF. The chain recombines TRBV7-9 with TRBJ2-2, with D unresolved. Germline V gene data show CDR1 as SEHNR and CDR2 as FQNEAQ (reference sequence). This CDR3 has 12 residues. Trimming took off 3 bases at V and 3 bases at J, with 2 bases between the two ends.

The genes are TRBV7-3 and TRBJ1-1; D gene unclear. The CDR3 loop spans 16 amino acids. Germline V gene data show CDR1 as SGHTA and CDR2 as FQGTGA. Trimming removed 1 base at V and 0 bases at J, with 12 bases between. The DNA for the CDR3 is TGTGCCAGCAGCTTAATGAGTACAGCCGTGAACACTGAAGCTTTCTTT. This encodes CASSLMSTAVNTEAFF. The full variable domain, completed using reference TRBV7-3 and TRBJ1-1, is GAGVSQTPSNKVTEKGKYVELRCDPISGHTALYWYRQSLGQGPEFLIYFQGTGAADDSGLPNDRFFAVRPEGSVSTLKIQRTERGDSAVYLCASSLMSTAVNTEAFFGQGTRLTVV.

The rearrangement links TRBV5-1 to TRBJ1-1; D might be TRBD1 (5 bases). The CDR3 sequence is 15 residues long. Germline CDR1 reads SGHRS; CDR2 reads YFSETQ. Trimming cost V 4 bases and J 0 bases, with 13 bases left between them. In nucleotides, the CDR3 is TGCGCCAGCAGCCAGGCGACAGCCATGAACACTGAAGCTTTCTTT. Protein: CASSQATAMNTEAFF.

Here the CDR3 DNA reads TGTGCCAGCAGTCCGGGACAGAGGGACACAGATACGCAGTATTTT. It specifies CASSPGQRDTDTQYF. The V call is TRBV27, the J call TRBJ2-3; 7 bases are shared with TRBD1. V lost 5 bases, J lost 2 bases, and 7 bases stayed unmatched. CDR3 length: 15 amino acids. CDR1 and CDR2 from the germline V gene are MNHEY and SMNVEV (reference sequence).

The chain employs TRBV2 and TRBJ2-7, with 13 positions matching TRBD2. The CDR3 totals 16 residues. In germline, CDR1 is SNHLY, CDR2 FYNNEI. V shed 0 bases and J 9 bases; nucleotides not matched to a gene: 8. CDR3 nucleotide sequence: TGTGCCAGCAGTGAAGCGCAAAGGACTAGCGGGAGCCCGCAGTACTTC. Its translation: CASSEAQRTSGSPQYF.

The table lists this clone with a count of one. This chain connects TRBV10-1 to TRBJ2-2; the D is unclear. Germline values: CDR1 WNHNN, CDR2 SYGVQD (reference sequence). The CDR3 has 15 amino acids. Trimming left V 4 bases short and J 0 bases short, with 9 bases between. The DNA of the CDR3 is TGCGCCAGCAGTGGGCCAGGCGCGAACACCGGGGAGCTGTTTTTT. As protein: CASSGPGANTGELFF.

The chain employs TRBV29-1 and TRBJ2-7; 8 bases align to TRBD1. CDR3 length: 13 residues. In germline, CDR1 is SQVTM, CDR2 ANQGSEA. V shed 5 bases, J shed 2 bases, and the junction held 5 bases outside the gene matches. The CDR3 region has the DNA TGCAGCGTTCGGACAGGGAACCCCTACGAGCAGTACTTC. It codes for CSVRTGNPYEQYF.

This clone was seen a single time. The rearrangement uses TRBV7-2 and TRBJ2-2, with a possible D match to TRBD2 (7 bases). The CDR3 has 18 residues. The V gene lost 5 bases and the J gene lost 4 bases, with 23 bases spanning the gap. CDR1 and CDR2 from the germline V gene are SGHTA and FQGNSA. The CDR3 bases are TGTGCCAGCAGCCCAACCCCAGGGGCGGGAGCAATCACCGGGGAGCTGTTTTTT. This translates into CASSPTPGAGAITGELFF.

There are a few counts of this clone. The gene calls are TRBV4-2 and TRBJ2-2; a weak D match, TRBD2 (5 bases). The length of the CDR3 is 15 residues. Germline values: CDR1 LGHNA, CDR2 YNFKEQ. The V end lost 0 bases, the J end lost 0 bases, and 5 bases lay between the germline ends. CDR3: CASSQDSANTGELFF. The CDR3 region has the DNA TGTGCCAGCAGCCAAGATAGCGCGAACACCGGGGAGCTGTTTTTT.

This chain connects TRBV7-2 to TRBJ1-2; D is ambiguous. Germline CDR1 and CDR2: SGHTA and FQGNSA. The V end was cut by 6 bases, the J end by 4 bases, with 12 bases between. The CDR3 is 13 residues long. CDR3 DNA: TGTGCCAGCAGTCTCGCGACAATCTATGGCTACACCTTC. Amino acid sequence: CASSLATIYGYTF.

The CDR3 nucleotides are TGTGCCAGCAGGACTAGCGGGAATCAAGAGACCCAGTACTTC. It codes for CASRTSGNQETQYF. The chain recombines TRBV6-5 with TRBJ2-5; 11 bases line up with TRBD2. The germline CDR1 and CDR2 sequences are MNHEY and SVGAGI. The J segment lost 2 bases and the V segment lost 6 bases, leaving 2 bases of the junction unmatched. CDR3 size: 14 residues.

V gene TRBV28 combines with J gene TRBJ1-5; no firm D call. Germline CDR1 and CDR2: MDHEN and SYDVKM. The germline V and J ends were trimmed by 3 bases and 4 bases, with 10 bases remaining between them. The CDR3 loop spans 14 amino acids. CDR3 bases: TGTGCCAGCAGTTTGATACAACGTAATCAGCCCCAGCATTTT. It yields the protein CASSLIQRNQPQHF.

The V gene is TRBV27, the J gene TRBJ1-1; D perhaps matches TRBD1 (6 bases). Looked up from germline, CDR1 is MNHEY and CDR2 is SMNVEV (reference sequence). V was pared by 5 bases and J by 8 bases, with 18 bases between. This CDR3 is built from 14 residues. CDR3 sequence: CASSPLTGKREAFF. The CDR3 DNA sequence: TGTGCCAGCAGTCCACTTACAGGGAAGCGGGAAGCTTTCTTT.

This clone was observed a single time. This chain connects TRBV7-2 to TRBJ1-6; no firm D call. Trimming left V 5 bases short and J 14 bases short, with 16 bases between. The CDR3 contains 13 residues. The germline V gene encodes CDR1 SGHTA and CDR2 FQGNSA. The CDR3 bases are TGTGCCAGCAGCCACTTTCACGCGGCGGCCCTCCACTTT. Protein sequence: CASSHFHAAALHF.

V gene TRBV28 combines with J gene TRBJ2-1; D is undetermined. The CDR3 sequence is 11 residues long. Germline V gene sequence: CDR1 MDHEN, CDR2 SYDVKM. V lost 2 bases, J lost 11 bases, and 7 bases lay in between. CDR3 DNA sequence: TGTGCCAGCAGTTTACGGGTTCAGCAGTTCTTC. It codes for CASSLRVQQFF.

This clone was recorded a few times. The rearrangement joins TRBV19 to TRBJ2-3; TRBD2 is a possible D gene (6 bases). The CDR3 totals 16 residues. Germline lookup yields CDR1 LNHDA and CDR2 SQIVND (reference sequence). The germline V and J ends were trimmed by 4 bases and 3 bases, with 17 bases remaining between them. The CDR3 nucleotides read TGTGCCAGTAGTACTTACCACGGGACTGTGACAGATACGCAGTATTTT. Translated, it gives CASSTYHGTVTDTQYF.

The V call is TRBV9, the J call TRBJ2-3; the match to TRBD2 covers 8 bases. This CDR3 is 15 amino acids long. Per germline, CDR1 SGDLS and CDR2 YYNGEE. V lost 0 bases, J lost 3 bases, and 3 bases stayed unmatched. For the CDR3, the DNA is TGTGCCAGCAGCGTAGTGGGACTAGATACAGATACGCAGTATTTT. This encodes CASSVVGLDTDTQYF.